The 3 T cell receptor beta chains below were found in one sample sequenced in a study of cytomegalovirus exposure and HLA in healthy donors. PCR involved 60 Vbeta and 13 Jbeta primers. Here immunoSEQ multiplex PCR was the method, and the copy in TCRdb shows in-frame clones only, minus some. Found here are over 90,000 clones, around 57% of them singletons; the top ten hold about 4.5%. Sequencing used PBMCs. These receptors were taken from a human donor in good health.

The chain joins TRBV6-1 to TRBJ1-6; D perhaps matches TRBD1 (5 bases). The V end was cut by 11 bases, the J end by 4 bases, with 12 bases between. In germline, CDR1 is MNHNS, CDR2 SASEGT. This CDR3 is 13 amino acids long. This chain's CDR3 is CAGGTVYNSPLHF. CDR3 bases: TGTGCCGGCGGGACGGTATATAATTCACCCCTCCACTTT.

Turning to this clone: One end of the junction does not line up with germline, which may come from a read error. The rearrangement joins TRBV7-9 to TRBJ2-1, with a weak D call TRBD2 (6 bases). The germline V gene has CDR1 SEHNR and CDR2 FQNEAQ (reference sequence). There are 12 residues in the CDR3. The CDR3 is CSSSLSGDEQFF. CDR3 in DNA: TGTTCCAGCAGTCTATCGGGAGATGAGCAGTTCTTC.

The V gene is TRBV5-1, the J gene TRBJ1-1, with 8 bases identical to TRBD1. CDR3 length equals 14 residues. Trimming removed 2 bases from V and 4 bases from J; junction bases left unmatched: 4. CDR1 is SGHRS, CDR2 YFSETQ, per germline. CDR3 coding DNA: TGCGCCAGCAGCTTTGGGGACAGGAGCACTGAAGCTTTCTTT. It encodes CASSFGDRSTEAFF.